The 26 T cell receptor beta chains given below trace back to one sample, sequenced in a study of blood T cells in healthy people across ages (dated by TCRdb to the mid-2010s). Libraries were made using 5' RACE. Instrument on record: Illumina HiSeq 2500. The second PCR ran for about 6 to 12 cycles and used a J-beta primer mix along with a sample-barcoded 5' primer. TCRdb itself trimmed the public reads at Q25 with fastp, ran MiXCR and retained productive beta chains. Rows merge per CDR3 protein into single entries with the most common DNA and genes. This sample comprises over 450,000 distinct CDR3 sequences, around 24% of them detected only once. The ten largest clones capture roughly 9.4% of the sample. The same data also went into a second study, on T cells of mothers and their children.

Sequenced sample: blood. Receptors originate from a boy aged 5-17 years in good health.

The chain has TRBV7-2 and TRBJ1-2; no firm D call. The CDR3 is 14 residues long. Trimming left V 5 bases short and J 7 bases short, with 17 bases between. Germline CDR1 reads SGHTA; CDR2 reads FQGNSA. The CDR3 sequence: CASSPQTTRGGYTF. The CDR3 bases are TGTGCCAGCAGCCCCCAGACAACACGGGGTGGCTACACCTTC. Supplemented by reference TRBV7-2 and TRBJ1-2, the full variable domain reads GAGVSQSPSNKVTEKGKDVELRCDPISGHTALYWYRQSLGQGLEFLIYFQGNSAPDKSGLPSDRFSAERTGGSVSTLTIQRTQQEDSAVYLCASSPQTTRGGYTFGSGTRLTVV.

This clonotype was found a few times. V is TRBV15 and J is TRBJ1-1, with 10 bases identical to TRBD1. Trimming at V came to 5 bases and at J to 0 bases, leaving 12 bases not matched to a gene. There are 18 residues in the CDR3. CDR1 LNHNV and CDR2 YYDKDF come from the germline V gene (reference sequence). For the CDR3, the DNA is TGTGCCACCAGCGAATCCGGACAGGGGGGGAGGGTGAACACTGAAGCTTTCTTT. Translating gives CATSESGQGGRVNTEAFF.

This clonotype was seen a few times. CDR3 nucleotide sequence: TGTGCCAGCAGCAAGAGCGGGAGGGCCGAGACCCAGTACTTC. It codes for CASSKSGRAETQYF. The chain employs TRBV7-2 and TRBJ2-5, with 10 nucleotides matching TRBD2. The CDR3 is 14 residues long. V lost 5 bases and J lost 5; bases outside the gene matches: 5. Looked up from germline, CDR1 is SGHTA and CDR2 is FQGNSA.

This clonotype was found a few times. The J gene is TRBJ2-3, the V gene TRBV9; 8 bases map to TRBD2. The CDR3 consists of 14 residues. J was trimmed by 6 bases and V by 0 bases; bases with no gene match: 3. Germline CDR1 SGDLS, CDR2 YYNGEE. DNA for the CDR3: TGTGCCAGCAGCGTAGCCAGCGGGGGTGATACGCAGTATTTT. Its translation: CASSVASGGDTQYF.

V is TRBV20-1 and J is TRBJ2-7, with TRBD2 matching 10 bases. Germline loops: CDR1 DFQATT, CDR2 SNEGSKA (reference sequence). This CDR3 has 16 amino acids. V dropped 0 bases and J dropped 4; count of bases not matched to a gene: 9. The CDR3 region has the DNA TGCAGTGCTAGAGATCTGGTGGCTAGCGGGAGTTACGAGCAGTACTTC. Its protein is CSARDLVASGSYEQYF.

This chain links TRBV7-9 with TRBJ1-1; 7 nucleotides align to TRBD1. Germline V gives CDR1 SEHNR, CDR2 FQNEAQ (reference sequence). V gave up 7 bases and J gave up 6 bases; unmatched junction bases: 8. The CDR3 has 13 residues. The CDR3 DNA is TGTGCCAGCACCGGGACAGCCCTGCCTGAAGCTTTCTTT. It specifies CASTGTALPEAFF. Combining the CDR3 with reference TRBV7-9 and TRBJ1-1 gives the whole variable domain DTGVSQNPRHKITKRGQNVTFRCDPISEHNRLYWYRQTLGQGPEFLTYFQNEAQLEKSRLLSDRFSAERPKGSFSTLEIQRTEQGDSAMYLCASTGTALPEAFFGQGTRLTVV.

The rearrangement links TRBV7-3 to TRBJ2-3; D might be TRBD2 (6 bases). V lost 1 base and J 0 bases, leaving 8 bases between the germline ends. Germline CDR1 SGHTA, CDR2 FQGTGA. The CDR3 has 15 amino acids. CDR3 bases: TGTGCCAGCAGCTTAATAGCGGCAAGCACAGATACGCAGTATTTT. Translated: CASSLIAASTDTQYF. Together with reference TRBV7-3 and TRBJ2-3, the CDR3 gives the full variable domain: GAGVSQTPSNKVTEKGKYVELRCDPISGHTALYWYRQSLGQGPEFLIYFQGTGAADDSGLPNDRFFAVRPEGSVSTLKIQRTERGDSAVYLCASSLIAASTDTQYFGPGTRLTVL.

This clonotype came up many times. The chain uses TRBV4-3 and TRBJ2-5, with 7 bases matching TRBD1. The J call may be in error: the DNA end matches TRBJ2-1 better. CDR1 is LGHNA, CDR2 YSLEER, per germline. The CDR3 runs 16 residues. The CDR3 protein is CASSQGYRGLDNEQFF. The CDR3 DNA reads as TGCGCCAGCAGCCAAGGGTATAGGGGGCTCGACAATGAGCAGTTCTTC.

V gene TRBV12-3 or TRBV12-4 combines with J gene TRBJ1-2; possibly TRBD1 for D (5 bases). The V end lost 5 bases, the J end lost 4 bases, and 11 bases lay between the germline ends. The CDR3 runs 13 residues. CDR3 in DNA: TGTGCCAGCAGTGCCGGGGGAACCTATGGCTACACCTTC. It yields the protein CASSAGGTYGYTF.

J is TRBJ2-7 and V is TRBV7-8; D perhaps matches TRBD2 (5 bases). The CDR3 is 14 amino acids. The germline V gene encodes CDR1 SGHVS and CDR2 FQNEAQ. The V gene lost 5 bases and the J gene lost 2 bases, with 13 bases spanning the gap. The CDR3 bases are TGTGCCAGCAGCCCCCGCGGGTTCGCCTACGAGCAGTACTTC. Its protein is CASSPRGFAYEQYF.

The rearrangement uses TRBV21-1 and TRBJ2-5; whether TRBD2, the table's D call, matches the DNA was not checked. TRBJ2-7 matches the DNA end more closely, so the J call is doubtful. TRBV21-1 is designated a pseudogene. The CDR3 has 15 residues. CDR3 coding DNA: TGTGCCAGCCGCCTTAGACTAGCGCGGGGATACGAGCAGTACTTC. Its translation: CASRLRLARGYEQYF.

The CDR3: CASSLGLANSNEQFF. CDR3 nucleotide sequence: TGTGCCAGCAGCTTAGGACTAGCGAATTCGAATGAGCAGTTCTTC. The genes are TRBV7-3 and TRBJ2-5, with TRBD2 matching over 9 bases. Gene TRBJ2-1 matches the end of the DNA better, so the J call may be wrong. Looked up from germline, CDR1 is SGHTA and CDR2 is FQGTGA. CDR3 length equals 15 residues.

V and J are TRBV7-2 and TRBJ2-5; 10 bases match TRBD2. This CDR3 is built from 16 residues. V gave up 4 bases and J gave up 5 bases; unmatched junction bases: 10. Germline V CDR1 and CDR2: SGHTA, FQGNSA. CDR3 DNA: TGTGCCAGCAGCTCGGCCAGCGGGAGGGCGAGCGAGACCCAGTACTTC. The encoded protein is CASSSASGRASETQYF.

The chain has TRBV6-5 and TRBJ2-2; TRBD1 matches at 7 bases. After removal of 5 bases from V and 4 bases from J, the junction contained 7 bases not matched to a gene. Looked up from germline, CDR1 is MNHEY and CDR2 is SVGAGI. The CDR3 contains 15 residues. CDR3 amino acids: CASSTTGAGTGELFF. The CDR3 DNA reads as TGTGCCAGCAGTACAACAGGGGCGGGCACCGGGGAGCTGTTTTTT.

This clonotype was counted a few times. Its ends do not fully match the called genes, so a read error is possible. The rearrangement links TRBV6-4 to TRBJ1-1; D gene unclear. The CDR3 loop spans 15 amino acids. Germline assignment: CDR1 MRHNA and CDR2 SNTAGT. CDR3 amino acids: CASSESAGIHTEAFF. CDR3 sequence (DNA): TGTGCCAGTAGTGAGTCGGCTGGCATCCACACTGAAGCTTTCTTT.

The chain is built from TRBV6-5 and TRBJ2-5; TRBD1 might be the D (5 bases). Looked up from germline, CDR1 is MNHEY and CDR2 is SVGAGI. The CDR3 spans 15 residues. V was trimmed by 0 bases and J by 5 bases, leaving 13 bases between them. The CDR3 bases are TGTGCCAGCAGTTACTCGCCCGGACACGGGGAGACCCAGTACTTC. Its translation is CASSYSPGHGETQYF.

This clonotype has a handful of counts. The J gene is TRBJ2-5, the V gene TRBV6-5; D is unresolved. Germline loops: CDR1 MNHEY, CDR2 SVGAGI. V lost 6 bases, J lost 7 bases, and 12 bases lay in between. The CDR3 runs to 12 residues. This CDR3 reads CASSEPLGTQYF. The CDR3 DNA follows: TGTGCCAGCAGCGAGCCCTTGGGGACCCAGTACTTC.

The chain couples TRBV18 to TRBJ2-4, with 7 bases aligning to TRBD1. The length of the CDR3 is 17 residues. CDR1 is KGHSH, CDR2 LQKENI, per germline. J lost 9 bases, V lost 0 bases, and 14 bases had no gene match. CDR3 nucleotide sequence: TGTGCCAGCTCACCACCGTTTCTTTCTTGGGACAGAACCATTCAGTACTTC. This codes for CASSPPFLSWDRTIQYF.

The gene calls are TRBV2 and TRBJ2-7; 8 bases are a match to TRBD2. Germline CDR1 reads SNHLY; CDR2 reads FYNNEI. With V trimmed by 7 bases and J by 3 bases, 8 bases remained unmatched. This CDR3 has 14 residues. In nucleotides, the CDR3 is TGTGCCAGCAAGAATGCCGCGGGAGGCTACGAGCAGTACTTC. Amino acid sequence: CASKNAAGGYEQYF.

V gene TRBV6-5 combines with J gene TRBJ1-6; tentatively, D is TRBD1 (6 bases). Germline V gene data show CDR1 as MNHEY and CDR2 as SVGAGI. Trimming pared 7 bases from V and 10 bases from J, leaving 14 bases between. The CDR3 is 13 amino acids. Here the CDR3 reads CASTRGRGSPLHF. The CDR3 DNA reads TGTGCCAGCACCCGGGGGCGCGGGTCACCCCTCCACTTT.

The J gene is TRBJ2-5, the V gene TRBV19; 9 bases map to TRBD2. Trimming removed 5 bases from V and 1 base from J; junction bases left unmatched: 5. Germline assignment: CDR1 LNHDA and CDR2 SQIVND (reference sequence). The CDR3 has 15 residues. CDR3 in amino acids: CASSFGLASQETQYF. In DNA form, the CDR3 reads TGTGCCAGTAGTTTTGGACTAGCGTCCCAAGAGACCCAGTACTTC.

The CDR3 sequence is CASSPPPVGSPLHF. The CDR3 DNA is TGTGCCAGCTCACCACCGCCTGTTGGTTCACCCCTCCACTTT. The chain carries TRBV18 and TRBJ1-6; no clear D gene. CDR3 length: 14 amino acids. V lost 0 bases to trimming and J lost 9 bases, with 9 bases between them. Germline V gives CDR1 KGHSH, CDR2 LQKENI.

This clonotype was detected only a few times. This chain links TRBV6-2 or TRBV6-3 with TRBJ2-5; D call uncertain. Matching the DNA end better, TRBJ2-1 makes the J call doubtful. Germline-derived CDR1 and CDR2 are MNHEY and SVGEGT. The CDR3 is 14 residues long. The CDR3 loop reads CASSFQKHQFEQFF. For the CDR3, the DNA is TGTGCCAGCAGTTTTCAAAAACATCAATTTGAGCAGTTCTTC.

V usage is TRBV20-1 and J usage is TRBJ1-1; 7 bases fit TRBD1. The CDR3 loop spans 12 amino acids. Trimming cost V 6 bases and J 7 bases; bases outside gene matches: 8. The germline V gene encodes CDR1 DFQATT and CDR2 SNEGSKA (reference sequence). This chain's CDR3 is CSATQGLLEAFF. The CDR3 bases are TGCAGTGCAACACAGGGGTTACTTGAAGCTTTCTTT.

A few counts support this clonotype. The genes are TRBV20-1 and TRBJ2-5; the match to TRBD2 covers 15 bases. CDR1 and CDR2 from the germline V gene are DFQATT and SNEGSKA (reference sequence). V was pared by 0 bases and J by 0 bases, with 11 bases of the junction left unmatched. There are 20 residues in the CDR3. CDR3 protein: CSARDVSGLAGGGYQETQYF. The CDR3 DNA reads TGCAGTGCTAGAGATGTTTCGGGACTAGCGGGAGGAGGGTACCAAGAGACCCAGTACTTC.

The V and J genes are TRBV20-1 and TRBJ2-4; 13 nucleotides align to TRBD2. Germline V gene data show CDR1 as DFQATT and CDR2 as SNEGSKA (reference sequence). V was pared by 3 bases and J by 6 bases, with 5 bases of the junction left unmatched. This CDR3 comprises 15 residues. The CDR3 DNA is TGCAGTGCTAGTAAGGGGACTAGCGGGGCAAACATTCAGTACTTC. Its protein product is CSASKGTSGANIQYF.